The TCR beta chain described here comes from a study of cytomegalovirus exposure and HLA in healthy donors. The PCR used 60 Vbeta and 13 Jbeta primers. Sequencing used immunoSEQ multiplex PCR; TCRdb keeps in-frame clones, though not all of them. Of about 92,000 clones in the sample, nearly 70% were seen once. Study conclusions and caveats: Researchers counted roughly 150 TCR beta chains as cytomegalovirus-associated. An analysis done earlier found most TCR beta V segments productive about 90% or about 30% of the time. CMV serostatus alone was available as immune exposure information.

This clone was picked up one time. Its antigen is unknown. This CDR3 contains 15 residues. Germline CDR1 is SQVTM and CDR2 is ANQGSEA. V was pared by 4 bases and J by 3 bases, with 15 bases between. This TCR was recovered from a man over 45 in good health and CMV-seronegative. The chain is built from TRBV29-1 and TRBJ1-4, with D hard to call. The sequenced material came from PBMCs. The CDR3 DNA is TGCAGCGTTGGTACCCCGGGTCGGGCTAATGAAAAACTGTTTTTT. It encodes CSVGTPGRANEKLFF.